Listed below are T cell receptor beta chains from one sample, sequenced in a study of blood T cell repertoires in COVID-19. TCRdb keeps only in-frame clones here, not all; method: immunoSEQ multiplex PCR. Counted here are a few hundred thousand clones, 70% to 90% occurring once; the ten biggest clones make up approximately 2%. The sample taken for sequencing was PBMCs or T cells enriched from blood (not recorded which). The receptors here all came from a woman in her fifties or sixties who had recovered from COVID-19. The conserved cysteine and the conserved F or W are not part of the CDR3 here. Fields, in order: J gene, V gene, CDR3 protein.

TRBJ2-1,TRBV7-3,ASSIYPAGQGNNEQF
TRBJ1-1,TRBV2,AGDRGRGTEAF
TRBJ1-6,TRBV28,ASSSPRGYNSPLH
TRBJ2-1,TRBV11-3,ASSLGYLDGSSYNEQF
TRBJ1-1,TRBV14,ASSRGLGGSTEAF
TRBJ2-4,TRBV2,ASSEGDRRYPKNIQY
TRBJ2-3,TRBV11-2,ASRTSGRRKNTQY
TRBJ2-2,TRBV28,ASRRFSRAGELF
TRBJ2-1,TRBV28,ASSSPQVSGRTSYNEQF
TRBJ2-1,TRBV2,ASSARTGDNEQF
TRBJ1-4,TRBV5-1,ASSPNHSGTGDEKLF
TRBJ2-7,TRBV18,ASSPSTGRAYEQY
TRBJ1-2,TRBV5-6,ASSMGIYGYT
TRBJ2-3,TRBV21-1,ASSKAGGTPASAGVVADTQY
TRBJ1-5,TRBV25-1,ASSEWDTNQPQH
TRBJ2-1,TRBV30,AWSESSYNEQF
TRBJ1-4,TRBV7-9,ASSLAGAHEKLF
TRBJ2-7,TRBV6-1,ASSEGGVIYEQY
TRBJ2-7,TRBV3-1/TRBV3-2,ASSQDRRMSGRPYQSFYEQY
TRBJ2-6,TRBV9,ASSVGTGDGSGANVLT
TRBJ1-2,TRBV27,ASSSTGGSYT
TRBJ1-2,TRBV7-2,ASSGWAAYGYT
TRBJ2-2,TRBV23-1,ASSPSTGELF
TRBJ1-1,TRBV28,ASSLTGPNTEAF
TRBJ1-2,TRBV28,ASSPFGGGLSLNYGYT
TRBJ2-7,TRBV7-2,ASSLDLLAGREQY
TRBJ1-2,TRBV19,ASRGTGTGNGYT
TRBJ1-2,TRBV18,ASSPRGDGNYGYT
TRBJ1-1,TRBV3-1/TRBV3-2,ASSRSYGTEAF
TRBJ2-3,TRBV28,ASSLSGGGTDTQY
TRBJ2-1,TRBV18,ASSPSQGSYNEQF
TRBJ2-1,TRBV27,ASSLAGLLYNEQF
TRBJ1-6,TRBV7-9,ASSLGGAGGMVPPLH
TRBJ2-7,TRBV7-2,ASSSSGGFSYEQY
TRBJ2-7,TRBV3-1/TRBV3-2,ASSHRQGATYEQY
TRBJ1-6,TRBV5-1,ASSSPETNSPLH
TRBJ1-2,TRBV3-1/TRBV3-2,ASSQGSGGADYGYT
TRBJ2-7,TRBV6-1,ASSESGTGSYEQY
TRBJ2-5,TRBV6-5,ASSPSIQETQY
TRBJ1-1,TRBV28,ASRPRTGRNTEAF
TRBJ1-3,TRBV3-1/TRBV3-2,ASSQGAAVGNTIY
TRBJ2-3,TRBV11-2,ASRRGGSFADTQY
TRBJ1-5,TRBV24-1,ATTGGGQPQH
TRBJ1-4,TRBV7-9,ASSRQDRKNEKLF
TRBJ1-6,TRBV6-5,ASSYMGGSPLH
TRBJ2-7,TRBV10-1,ASSSGTKFYEQY